The 8 T cell receptor beta chains below come from one sample, sequenced in a study of T-cell reconstitution after alpha-beta-depleted transplantation in children (dated by TCRdb to the mid-2010s). The library relied on PCR. The data were produced on an Illumina HiSeq 2500. TCR libraries were prepared with molecular barcoding, using unique molecular identifiers to normalize TCRbeta repertoire quantification. The public reads were reprocessed in TCRdb via fastp at Q25 and MiXCR, keeping in-frame beta chains. All rows with the same CDR3 protein become a single entry with the most common DNA and genes. This sample has more than 400,000 distinct CDR3 sequences in its table, and roughly 43% of those were observed once. The ten largest clones represent approximately 25% of the sample. The treatment or condition label, as the study defines it: allogeneic hematopoietic cell transplantation with graft depleted of TCRalphabeta T cells and CD19 B cells.

This material consisted of PBMCs, taken before TCRalphabeta/CD19-depleted stem cell transplant. The receptors stem from a girl aged 2 to 10 with aplastic anemia, due to receive a stem cell transplant.

The J gene is TRBJ2-1, the V gene TRBV25-1; 7 nucleotides line up with TRBD1. Germline V gene data show CDR1 as MGHDK and CDR2 as SYGVNS. The CDR3 runs to 14 residues. The trim removed 6 bases at V and 4 bases at J, leaving 6 bases unmatched. The CDR3 loop reads CASRGGLLYNEQFF. The CDR3 DNA sequence: TGTGCCAGCAGAGGGGGCCTACTATACAATGAGCAGTTCTTC.

The V and J genes are TRBV11-1 and TRBJ2-1, with 14 bases matching TRBD2. V gave up 5 bases and J gave up 0 bases; unmatched junction bases: 6. Looked up from germline, CDR1 is SGHAT and CDR2 is FQDESV (reference sequence). This CDR3 contains 18 residues. CDR3 sequence reads: CASSGTSGGFGSYNEQFF. CDR3 in DNA: TGTGCCAGCAGCGGGACTAGCGGGGGATTCGGCTCCTACAATGAGCAGTTCTTC.

This clonotype was detected only a few times. The chain combines TRBV28 with TRBJ1-2; D remains ambiguous. The CDR3 has 12 amino acids. Germline CDR1 reads MDHEN; CDR2 reads SYDVKM. Trimming stripped 6 bases from V and 0 bases from J, with 5 bases between. DNA for the CDR3: TGTGCCAGCAGCCCCCCTAACTATGGCTACACCTTC. It yields the protein CASSPPNYGYTF.

This clonotype was recorded many times. The chain is built from TRBV5-1 and TRBJ2-3; D perhaps matches TRBD2 (5 bases). Germline V gives CDR1 SGHRS, CDR2 YFSETQ. V was clipped by 3 bases and J by 3 bases, with 11 bases between them. This CDR3 contains 14 residues. CDR3 nucleotides: TGCGCCAGCAGCTATCTCACTAGTACAGATACGCAGTATTTT. Translation: CASSYLTSTDTQYF.

This clonotype came up once. V and J are TRBV15 and TRBJ2-7, with D possibly TRBD2 on 6 matching bases. Trimming left V 0 bases short and J 3 bases short, with 15 bases between. The CDR3 has 16 amino acids. Germline lookup yields CDR1 LNHNV and CDR2 YYDKDF (reference sequence). The CDR3 DNA reads as TGTGCCACCAGCAGAGATCTAGCGTCCATGGGCTACGAGCAGTACTTC. Its translation: CATSRDLASMGYEQYF. The full variable domain, with the rest looked up from reference TRBV15 and TRBJ2-7, is DAMVIQNPRYQVTQFGKPVTLSCSQTLNHNVMYWYQQKSSQAPKLLFHYYDKDFNNEADTPDNFQSRRPNTSFCFLDIRSPGLGDTAMYLCATSRDLASMGYEQYFGPGTRLTVT.

In its sample, this clonotype was seen a few times. V is TRBV7-9 and J is TRBJ1-5; D ambiguous. The CDR3 spans 14 residues. Germline assignment: CDR1 SEHNR and CDR2 FQNEAQ (reference sequence). The germline V and J ends were trimmed by 3 bases and 0 bases, with 6 bases remaining between them. The CDR3 loop is CASSFEASNQPQHF. DNA of the CDR3: TGTGCCAGCAGCTTCGAGGCTAGCAATCAGCCCCAGCATTTT. Full variable domain (remainder filled in from reference TRBV7-9 and TRBJ1-5): DTGVSQNPRHKITKRGQNVTFRCDPISEHNRLYWYRQTLGQGPEFLTYFQNEAQLEKSRLLSDRFSAERPKGSFSTLEIQRTEQGDSAMYLCASSFEASNQPQHFGDGTRLSIL.

This clonotype was recorded at least ten times. The rearrangement links TRBV5-1 to TRBJ2-1; D is perhaps TRBD1 (6 bases). CDR3 length: 17 amino acids. V lost 4 bases to trimming and J lost 0 bases, with 17 bases between them. Germline values: CDR1 SGHRS, CDR2 YFSETQ. The CDR3 is CASSLMGTSDSYNEQFF. As DNA, the CDR3 is TGCGCCAGCAGCCTAATGGGGACATCCGACTCCTACAATGAGCAGTTCTTC.

This chain links TRBV7-3 with TRBJ2-7, with D hard to call. The V gene's germline CDR1 is SGHTA and CDR2 FQGTGA. This CDR3 comprises 14 residues. V was pared by 7 bases and J by 5 bases, with 18 bases between. The CDR3 sequence is CASIFPPPTNEQYF. The CDR3 nucleotides read TGTGCCAGCATTTTCCCGCCGCCAACCAACGAGCAGTACTTC.